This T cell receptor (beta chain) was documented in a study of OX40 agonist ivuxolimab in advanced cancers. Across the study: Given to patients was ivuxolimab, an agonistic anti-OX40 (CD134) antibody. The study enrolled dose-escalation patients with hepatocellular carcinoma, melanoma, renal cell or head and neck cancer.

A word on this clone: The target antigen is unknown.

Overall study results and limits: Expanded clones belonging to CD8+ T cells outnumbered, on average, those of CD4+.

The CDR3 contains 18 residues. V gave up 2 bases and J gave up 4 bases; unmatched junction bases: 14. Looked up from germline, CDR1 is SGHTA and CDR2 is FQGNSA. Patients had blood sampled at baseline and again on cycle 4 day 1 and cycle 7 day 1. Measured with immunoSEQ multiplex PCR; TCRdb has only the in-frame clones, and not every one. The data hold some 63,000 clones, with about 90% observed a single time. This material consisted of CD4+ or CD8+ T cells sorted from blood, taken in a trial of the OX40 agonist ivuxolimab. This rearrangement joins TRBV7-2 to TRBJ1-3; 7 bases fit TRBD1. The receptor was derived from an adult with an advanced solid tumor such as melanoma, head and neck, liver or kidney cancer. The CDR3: CASSLMSTLGQRGNTIYF. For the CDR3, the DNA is TGTGCCAGCAGCTTAATGTCTACCTTGGGACAGCGGGGAAACACCATATATTTT.